This TCR beta chain is from a study of cytomegalovirus exposure and HLA in healthy donors. Study information: Around 78 million unique TCRs, all from HLA-typed donors, were included in an early release of the data. Findings and limits, study-wide: Indistinguishability led to the exclusion of some V segments, TRBV6-2 and TRBV6-3 included. Researchers reported in a later analysis that a missense DCLRE1C variant was tied to TCR beta V- and J-gene trimming. The authors judged a highly shared variant cluster likely a sequencing artifact.

It was with 60 Vbeta and 13 Jbeta primers that the PCR ran. The method was immunoSEQ multiplex PCR; TCRdb's version includes in-frame clones alone and lacks a portion of them. The profile covers some 150,000 clones, with around 69% appearing a single time and 1.3% to 1.5% taken by the ten largest. Germline trimming cut 8 bases from V and 0 bases from J; bases unmatched to any gene: 4. Germline CDR1 and CDR2: LNHDA and SQIVND (reference sequence). The CDR3 spans 13 residues. On this clone itself: Antigen: not known.

Sequenced material: PBMCs. This chain joins TRBV19 and TRBJ2-7, with 7 bases lining up with TRBD1. The TCR was taken from a man in his sixties in good health and CMV-seronegative. The CDR3: CASGTATSYEQYF. The CDR3 coding sequence is TGTGCCAGTGGGACAGCTACCTCCTACGAGCAGTACTTC.